Shown below are 7 T cell receptor beta chains from a single sample sequenced in a study of graft-versus-host responses after intestinal transplantation. Irradiated, violet-dye-labeled stimulators (around 200,000) were plated alongside around 200,000 CFSE-labeled responders. This table comes from immunoSEQ multiplex PCR, and its TCRdb copy is limited to in-frame clones, with some not included. Of more than 4,500 clones listed, roughly 30% were seen once; the top ten hold roughly 7%. The sequencing here drew on alloreactive CD8+ T cells from a mixed lymphocyte reaction culture, taken before intestinal transplant. Documented subset: CFSE-low proliferating T cells sorted from approximately 6-day pre-transplant mixed lymphocyte reaction (GvH or HvG direction). Receptors originate from a human patient who received an intestinal transplant.

Comment on this clone: The same CDR3 can be traced to other DNA sequences in this sample. V is TRBV27 and J is TRBJ2-3; 9 bases are a match to TRBD2. The CDR3 contains 19 residues. With V trimmed by 4 bases and J by 2 bases, 16 bases remained unmatched. The germline V gene has CDR1 MNHEY and CDR2 SMNVEV (reference sequence). The CDR3 sequence is CASSSDPDSSGTFTDTQYF. In DNA form, the CDR3 reads TGTGCCAGCAGTTCTGATCCCGACTCTAGCGGGACTTTCACAGATACGCAGTATTTT.

The chain uses TRBV6-5 and TRBJ2-1, with 8 bases identical to TRBD1. Germline V gene lookup returns CDR1 MNHEY and CDR2 SVGAGI. This CDR3 spans 15 amino acids. Unmatched junction bases numbered 4, after V lost 2 bases and J lost 4 bases. The CDR3 loop reads CASSYGQGAYNEQFF. CDR3 coding DNA: TGTGCCAGCAGTTACGGGCAGGGGGCGTACAATGAGCAGTTCTTC.

This clone has a handful of counts. The chain recombines TRBV9 with TRBJ2-1, with 7 bases lining up with TRBD1. Germline CDR1 SGDLS, CDR2 YYNGEE. Losses at the gene ends were 0 bases for V and 0 bases for J; bases not matched to a gene: 3. The length of the CDR3 is 16 residues. In DNA form, the CDR3 reads TGTGCCAGCAGCGTAGTGGGGACAGACTCCTACAATGAGCAGTTCTTC. Translating gives CASSVVGTDSYNEQFF.

The chain uses TRBV7-2 and TRBJ1-2; weak D call: TRBD1 (5 bases). Germline CDR1 SGHTA, CDR2 FQGNSA. The CDR3 spans 15 residues. V shed 2 bases and J shed 4 bases, with 14 bases lying between them. The CDR3 coding sequence is TGTGCCAGCAGCTTACTAGGGGCCATTCTCTATGGCTACACCTTC. Its translation: CASSLLGAILYGYTF.

By share of the sample, this clone is medium-sized. The rearrangement joins TRBV7-8 to TRBJ2-7; TRBD1 is a possible D gene (6 bases). This CDR3 is built from 14 residues. Trimming stripped 3 bases from V and 7 bases from J, with 16 bases between. CDR1 is SGHVS and CDR2 is FQNEAQ in the germline V gene. CDR3 bases: TGTGCCAGCAGCTTGTACGGACAGAGCTGGGAGCAGTACTTC. Protein: CASSLYGQSWEQYF.

This clone was seen more than once but under ten times. The chain recombines TRBV19 with TRBJ2-7; 11 nucleotides align to TRBD2. The V gene's germline CDR1 is LNHDA and CDR2 SQIVND (reference sequence). The CDR3 extends over 14 amino acids. Unmatched junction bases numbered 4, after V lost 6 bases and J lost 3 bases. The DNA for the CDR3 is TGTGCCAGTAGCCCCGGGACTAGCGGCTACGAGCAGTACTTC. Encoded protein: CASSPGTSGYEQYF.

The V and J genes are TRBV27 and TRBJ2-7; D gene uncertain. V was clipped by 6 bases and J by 3 bases, with 9 bases between them. The CDR3 is 12 amino acids. The germline CDR1 and CDR2 sequences are MNHEY and SMNVEV (reference sequence). The CDR3 DNA reads TGTGCCAGCAGCCCTGGGGACTACGAGCAGTACTTC. Translated: CASSPGDYEQYF.